This T cell receptor beta chain comes out of a study of cytomegalovirus exposure and HLA in healthy donors. For the study at large: Among the 300 to 500 genotyped donors, 65% to 85% were placed in the Caucasian-associated ancestry cluster.

This CDR3 spans 14 amino acids. Trimming cost V 2 bases and J 7 bases, with 11 bases left between them. CDR1 LGHNT and CDR2 FRNRAP come from the germline V gene. The PCR had 60 Vbeta and 13 Jbeta primers. Method: immunoSEQ multiplex PCR; TCRdb's copy keeps in-frame clones and lacks some. The table records about 120,000 clones, around 78% of them present only once. Sample: PBMCs. The chain carries TRBV12-5 and TRBJ2-2; tentative D call: TRBD1 (5 bases). This TCR was sampled from a woman aged 25 to 45 in good health and CMV-seropositive. In DNA form, the CDR3 reads TGTGCTAGTGGTTTGAGGGGTATGAGCGGGGAGCTGTTTTTT. The encoded protein is CASGLRGMSGELFF.